Listed below are T cell receptor beta chains from one sample, sequenced in a study of CD8+ T cells in alopecia areata. Only in-frame clones appear in the TCRdb table, and some are missing; sequencing was by immunoSEQ multiplex PCR. The profile shows 80,000 or so clones, approximately 66% of them singletons. The material was CD8+ T cells sorted from blood, obtained at week 24, from a patient treated with tofacitinib. The receptors were sampled from a human donor with alopecia areata. Each CDR3 is given with its conserved first and last residue. A D gene is named only where the DNA matches it firmly. The size of a clone is reported for some rows only, either as once, few or many, or as a class for expanded clones.

D	size	J	V	DNA	CDR3
.	once	TRBJ2-7	TRBV5-1	TGCGCCAGCAGCTCAGAACACGGACTCGCCTACGAGCAGTACTTC	CASSSEHGLAYEQYF
.	.	TRBJ2-3	TRBV27	TGTGCCAGCAGTTATTCGACGGGCGGCGCAGATACGCAGTATTTT	CASSYSTGGADTQYF
TRBD2	.	TRBJ2-1	TRBV5-1	TGCGCCAGCAGCAACGACAGGGAGGGACTAGCCAAGTTCATTTGGAATGAGCAGTTCTTC	CASSNDREGLAKFIWNEQFF
TRBD1	.	TRBJ1-6	TRBV7-6	TGTGCCAGCAGCTTATGGCGGGACAGCAATTCACCCCTCCACTTT	CASSLWRDSNSPLHF
TRBD2	many	TRBJ2-3	TRBV6-4	TGTGCCAGCAGTGCCGGGACTAGCGGGACAGATACGCAGTATTTT	CASSAGTSGTDTQYF
.	.	TRBJ2-7	TRBV5-6	TGTGCCAGCAGCCCGACCGACGTAGCAGGCTACGAGCAGTACTTC	CASSPTDVAGYEQYF
.	.	TRBJ1-2	TRBV30	TGTGCCTGGGTTACTGAGATACCGGACCCATCAGGGGACTATGGCTACACCTTC	CAWVTEIPDPSGDYGYTF
TRBD2	.	TRBJ2-3	TRBV6-5	TGTGCCAGCAGTTACTCGAGTCGGGGGGGCCTAGATACGCAGTATTTT	CASSYSSRGGLDTQYF
TRBD1	.	TRBJ1-1	TRBV6-4	TGTGCCAGCAGTGATAAGGACAGGTTCAACACTGAAGCTTTCTTT	CASSDKDRFNTEAFF
.	few	TRBJ2-7	TRBV28	TGTGCCAGCAGGAGGGTGCTTGCGGACGAGCAGTACTTC	CASRRVLADEQYF
TRBD2	.	TRBJ2-7	TRBV5-6	TGTGCCAGCAGCGCGGGACTAGCGGGGAACTACGAGCAGTACTTC	CASSAGLAGNYEQYF
TRBD2	.	TRBJ2-7	TRBV9	TGTGCCAGCAGCGTAGGAGCAGCGGGAGTCTACGAGCAGTACTTC	CASSVGAAGVYEQYF
.	.	TRBJ2-3	TRBV5-6	TGTGCCAGCAGCTTGGCGGATACGCAGTATTTT	CASSLADTQYF
.	.	TRBJ2-3	TRBV27	TGTGCCAGCAGTTTATCGATGGAGCTAATTAGCACAGATACGCAGTATTTT	CASSLSMELISTDTQYF
.	.	TRBJ2-2	TRBV6-6	TGTGCCAGCAGTTCCACCTGGGGGCGCAGAGCCGGGGAGCTGTTTTTT	CASSSTWGRRAGELFF